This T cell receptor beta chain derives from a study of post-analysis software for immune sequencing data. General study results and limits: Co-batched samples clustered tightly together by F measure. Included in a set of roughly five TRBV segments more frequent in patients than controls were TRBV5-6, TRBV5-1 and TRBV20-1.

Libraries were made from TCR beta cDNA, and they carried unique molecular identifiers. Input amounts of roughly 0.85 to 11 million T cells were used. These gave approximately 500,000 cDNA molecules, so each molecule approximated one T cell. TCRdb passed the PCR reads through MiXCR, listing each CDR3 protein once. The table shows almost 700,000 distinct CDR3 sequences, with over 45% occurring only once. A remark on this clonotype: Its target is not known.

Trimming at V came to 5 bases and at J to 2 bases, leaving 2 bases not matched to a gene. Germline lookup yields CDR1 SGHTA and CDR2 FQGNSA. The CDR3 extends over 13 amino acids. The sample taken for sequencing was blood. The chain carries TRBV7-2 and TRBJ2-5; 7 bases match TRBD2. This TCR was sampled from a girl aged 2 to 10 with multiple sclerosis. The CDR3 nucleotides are TGTGCCAGCAGCATTAGCGGGCAAGAGACCCAGTACTTC. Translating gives CASSISGQETQYF.